The clone carrying this TCR beta chain was found many times. The data were taken from a study of T cells in Graves' hyperthyroidism and ophthalmopathy. Regions amplified from RNA transcripts were the TCR beta CDR3 regions. The study used the HTBI primer set for a first-round RT-PCR of the TCR CDR3. Each CDR3 protein is one row after TCRdb ran MiXCR on the multiplex PCR reads. In the table there are approximately 400,000 distinct CDR3 sequences, around 16% of which are singletons. The diagnoses drew upon clinical symptoms, serum thyroxine and TRAb, thyroid ultrasound and orbital computed tomography. Sequences were obtained from blood. The receptor was isolated from a woman between 18 and 30 years old with Graves' hyperthyroidism.

In nucleotides, the CDR3 is TGTGCCAGCAGACCGGGACAGGGAGACTACAATGAGCAGTTCTTC. Protein sequence: CASRPGQGDYNEQFF. This chain connects TRBV2 to TRBJ2-1, with 9 bases identical to TRBD1. With V trimmed by 6 bases and J by 3 bases, 6 bases remained unmatched. This CDR3 region has 15 residues. The germline V gene has CDR1 SNHLY and CDR2 FYNNEI.